This section outlines one TCR beta chain sequence together with its context. The antigen this receptor binds is unknown. Base qualities are missing; no much larger clone stands one base away. The QIAGEN blood and tissue kit was used to extract genomic DNA from sorted cells, and the DNA was quantified on a NanoDrop 1000. Using multiplex PCR of genomic DNA, the immunoSEQ platform deep sequenced and quantified the TCR alpha and beta chains. The study's processing was this. IMGT gene and region definitions were used to annotate TCR sequences. Out-of-frame rearrangements were taken as a proxy for the preselection repertoire and were compared with in-frame clonotypes. Repertoire size was estimated with the iCHAO1 estimator supplied with the immunoSEQ platform. A Gini index, which is based on the Lorenz curve, was applied to in-frame amino acid clonotypes to measure clonal inequality. Shared clonotypes were counted with the intersect function of the R package tcR, and similarity was scored with the Jaccard index. Principal component analysis of V, J and V-J usage frequencies was run with the R prcomp function without normalization. The table comes from immuneACCESS by way of TCRdb, which keeps in-frame sequences with V and J called. Part of the clones is missing from these tables; in studies checked, under half for an unresolved V gene and the rest for unknown reasons. That table gives V, J and clone size, and the DNA gave D and trimming. The sample table shows some 60,000 clones, and around 94% are seen once. Jointly, the top ten make up 18% of the sample.

This sample was taken from a study of human versus mouse CDR3 diversity and MHC coevolution (dated by TCRdb to the late 2010s). About the study as a whole: The immunoSEQ assay was reported to detect one in 200,000 T cells and to minimize amplification bias from multiplex PCR. Repertoires of human naive CD4 T cells were used as a reference for TCR selection on multiple MHC II alleles and were compared against human-TCR-locus transgenic mice carrying single MHC II. Three healthy volunteer blood donors were included in the human cohort, with one aged 30 to 39, one aged 40 to 49 and one aged 60 to 70 at collection. Valid reads per sample ranged from about 0.6 x 10^7 to 1.6 x 10^7 across mouse and human samples.

Naive CD4 T cells, defined as CD45RO-negative and CD62L-positive, were isolated from PBMCs by fluorescence-activated cell sorting. Around 48 ml of fresh peripheral blood was collected from each donor, and PBMCs were isolated by Ficoll density centrifugation. All samples were sorted on a FACSAria III instrument and reached purity above 90%. The CDR3 covers 17 residues, taking in both the cysteine and the phenylalanine. The DNA shown is the 51-base CDR3, in frame from base 1. Trimmed from V: 3 bases; trimmed from J: 7 bases; junction bases lacking a gene match: 11. CDR1 and CDR2, looked up from the germline V gene, are SGDLS and YYNGEE. Findings and caveats that apply to the study as a whole: Most of the three human donors showed the lowest clonal inequality scores among all compared groups. On average, humans had more CDR3 deletions and insertions than mice, indicating greater exonuclease and TdT activity. Because human T cells were selected on more than five MHC II alleles, repertoire diversity was not considered directly comparable between humans and mice. The largest TCR beta repertoire, 1.5 million to 2 million clonotypes, was estimated by iCHAO1 for humans, a finding likely attributable to selection by multiple MHC II molecules.

Sequenced material: naive CD4+ T cells from blood. The sample's cell subset or site label, in plain terms: CD45RO-negative CD62L-positive naive CD4 T cells. This TCR derives from a person in their sixties in good health. The receptor chain draws on TRBV9 and TRBJ2-5; 14 of the junction bases match TRBD2. The DNA sequence reads TGTGCCAGCAGCGCCGGCAGACTAGCGGGAGGGTTCGGGACCCAGTACTTC. This sequence encodes CASSAGRLAGGFGTQYF.